This TCR beta chain was identified during a study of T cell repertoires in cytomegalovirus infection. Only a few counts were recorded for this clonotype. Germline lookup yields CDR1 MNHEY and CDR2 SMNVEV (reference sequence). V lost 4 bases and J 8 bases, leaving 11 bases between the germline ends. The CDR3 has 12 amino acids. TCRdb re-called the reads through MiXCR, storing one row per CDR3 protein. The table has about 680,000 distinct CDR3 sequences, less than 25% seen once; the top ten hold approximately 8%. The sequence derives from a human donor in good health (CMV status not recorded). Some clones in this sample may be carry-over from other donors' samples. This rearrangement joins TRBV27 to TRBJ1-2, with unresolved D. Source material: CD8+ T cells from PBMCs. In DNA form, the CDR3 reads TGTGCCAGCAGTTCGACTCTGTCGGGCTACACCTTC. This encodes CASSSTLSGYTF.